Below are 20 T cell receptor beta chains sequenced from a single sample in a study of T cell changes during pregnancy in multiple sclerosis. Clones were read by immunoSEQ multiplex PCR, and TCRdb kept only the in-frame ones, dropping some. The sample consists of 55,000 to 85,000 clones, about 92% of them appearing once. The sequencing here drew on peripheral blood, taken after pregnancy. The receptor set was obtained from a female donor with multiple sclerosis, enrolled in a pregnancy study.

The J gene is TRBJ2-7, the V gene TRBV19, with D hard to call. V lost 9 bases and J lost 3, with 6 bases in between. This CDR3 contains 10 residues. The germline V gene has CDR1 LNHDA and CDR2 SQIVND (reference sequence). Here the CDR3 DNA reads TGTGCCAGCTACAGCTACGAGCAGTACTTC. This encodes CASYSYEQYF. Drawing the rest from reference TRBV19 and TRBJ2-7, the complete variable domain is DGGITQSPKYLFRKEGQNVTLSCEQNLNHDAMYWYRQDPGQGLRLIYYSQIVNDFQKGDIAEGYSVSREKKESFPLTVTSAQKNPTAFYLCASYSYEQYFGPGTRLTVT.

V usage is TRBV7-2 and J usage is TRBJ2-3; TRBD1 might be the D (5 bases). The CDR3 loop spans 13 amino acids. V lost 11 bases, J lost 4 bases, and 16 bases lay in between. The germline V gene encodes CDR1 SGHTA and CDR2 FQGNSA. The CDR3 DNA is TGTGCCTTGGGGCGGTATAGGGCAGATACGCAGTATTTT. It codes for CALGRYRADTQYF.

The chain combines TRBV19 with TRBJ2-2, with D unresolved. V was shortened by 4 bases and J by 1 base, with 7 bases between the two germline ends. Germline assignment: CDR1 LNHDA and CDR2 SQIVND (reference sequence). The CDR3 is 14 amino acids. CDR3 coding DNA: TGTGCCAGTAGTAGGAGTGGGAACACCGGGGAGCTGTTTTTT. Its protein product is CASSRSGNTGELFF.

This clone was counted between two and nine times. The chain employs TRBV4-2 and TRBJ1-1, with a tentative D call TRBD1 (6 bases). CDR3 length: 14 residues. In germline, CDR1 is LGHNA, CDR2 YNFKEQ. The V and J ends lost 0 bases and 8 bases respectively, with 13 bases between them. The CDR3 nucleotides are TGTGCCAGCAGCCAAGATGGGGGGGCCCGCGAAGCTTTCTTT. Protein product: CASSQDGGAREAFF.

V usage is TRBV28 and J usage is TRBJ2-7; D perhaps matches TRBD2 (6 bases). The CDR3 covers 13 residues. The ends were cut back, 3 bases at V and 1 base at J, with 7 bases in the middle. Germline-derived CDR1 and CDR2 are MDHEN and SYDVKM. CDR3 coding DNA: TGTGCCAGCAGTTTGGAGGGGTCCTACGAGCAGTACTTC. Its translation: CASSLEGSYEQYF.

The chain combines TRBV7-2 with TRBJ2-1; 7 bases align to TRBD2. This CDR3 has 15 amino acids. J gave up 0 bases and V 5 bases, and 4 bases lay outside the gene matches. The germline V gene encodes CDR1 SGHTA and CDR2 FQGNSA. The CDR3 protein is CASSPSGNSYNEQFF. The CDR3 nucleotides are TGTGCCAGCAGCCCAAGCGGGAACTCCTACAATGAGCAGTTCTTC.

This chain joins TRBV5-8 and TRBJ2-1; the match to TRBD2 covers 7 bases. This CDR3 has 14 amino acids. CDR1 and CDR2 (germline): SGHTS, YDEGEE. V lost 1 base to trimming and J lost 7 bases; unmatched junction nucleotides: 5. The CDR3 sequence: CASSLFLADNEQFF. In DNA form, the CDR3 reads TGTGCCAGCAGCTTGTTTCTAGCGGATAATGAGCAGTTCTTC.

This chain uses TRBV5-4 with TRBJ2-1, with 7 bases that match TRBD1. V dropped 2 bases and J dropped 11; count of bases not matched to a gene: 4. This CDR3 spans 12 amino acids. Looked up from germline, CDR1 is SGHNT and CDR2 is YYREEE (reference sequence). The CDR3 region is CASSFDRDQQFF. The CDR3 nucleotides are TGTGCCAGCAGCTTTGACAGGGATCAGCAGTTCTTC.

The chain is built from TRBV19 and TRBJ2-5; 11 bases align to TRBD2. Losses at the gene ends were 3 bases for V and 1 base for J; bases not matched to a gene: 4. This CDR3 has 16 residues. Germline values: CDR1 LNHDA, CDR2 SQIVND (reference sequence). Written as DNA, the CDR3 is TGTGCCAGTAGTATTGGCGGACTAGCGGGCCAAGAGACCCAGTACTTC. Amino acid sequence: CASSIGGLAGQETQYF.

V gene TRBV28 combines with J gene TRBJ2-7; 11 nucleotides agree with TRBD2. Germline CDR1 reads MDHEN; CDR2 reads SYDVKM. With 3 bases clipped from V and 7 bases from J, the junction kept 8 bases outside the gene matches. The CDR3 is 15 residues long. The CDR3 reads CASSLNSGRAGEQYF. As DNA, the CDR3 is TGTGCCAGCAGTTTGAATAGCGGGAGGGCCGGTGAGCAGTACTTC.

The V and J genes are TRBV29-1 and TRBJ2-7; possibly TRBD2 for D (5 bases). V was cut by 7 bases and J by 2 bases, with 9 bases left in between. Germline-derived CDR1 and CDR2 are SQVTM and ANQGSEA. The CDR3 loop spans 11 amino acids. The CDR3 spells CSAGLAYEQYF. The CDR3 bases are TGCAGCGCAGGACTGGCCTACGAGCAGTACTTC.

The chain carries TRBV30 and TRBJ2-5; 12 bases line up with TRBD1. The CDR3 is made up of 13 amino acids. The V gene end was trimmed by 2 bases and the J gene end by 11 bases; junction bases not matched to a gene: 6. Per the germline V gene, CDR1 is GTSNPN and CDR2 is SVGIG (reference sequence). DNA of the CDR3: TGTGCCTGGAGTAGGGGACAGGGGGCAGAGCAGTACTTC. Protein product: CAWSRGQGAEQYF.

This chain joins TRBV4-2 and TRBJ2-7, with 8 bases aligning to TRBD1. CDR3 size: 16 residues. Germline lookup yields CDR1 LGHNA and CDR2 YNFKEQ. J was trimmed by 2 bases and V by 2 bases; bases with no gene match: 8. CDR3 amino acids: CASSQTGTGAPYEQYF. DNA for the CDR3: TGTGCCAGCAGCCAAACAGGGACAGGTGCCCCCTACGAGCAGTACTTC.

This clone is a singleton in its sample. This chain links TRBV5-1 with TRBJ2-1; TRBD2 aligns across 15 bases. Germline V gives CDR1 SGHRS, CDR2 YFSETQ. The CDR3 has 15 residues. V trimming: 3 bases; J trimming: 6 bases; junction bases outside the gene matches: 1. This CDR3 is CASSSGLAGGNEQFF. In nucleotides, the CDR3 is TGCGCCAGCAGCTCGGGACTAGCGGGGGGCAATGAGCAGTTCTTC.

The rearrangement uses TRBV5-4 and TRBJ1-1, with unresolved D. Trimming cost V 0 bases and J 2 bases, with 8 bases left between them. Germline CDR1 reads SGHNT; CDR2 reads YYREEE (reference sequence). This CDR3 comprises 14 residues. The CDR3 DNA reads TGTGCCAGCAGCTTGGACATATTTAACACTGAAGCTTTCTTT. Its protein is CASSLDIFNTEAFF.

This chain connects TRBV27 to TRBJ2-2; D unclear. Per the germline V gene, CDR1 is MNHEY and CDR2 is SMNVEV (reference sequence). The CDR3 spans 12 residues. Trimming shortened V by 5 bases and J by 7 bases, and 8 bases separated the two germline ends. DNA for the CDR3: TGTGCCAGCAGTCACTTATTCGGGGAGCTGTTTTTT. Encoded protein: CASSHLFGELFF.

The chain recombines TRBV28 with TRBJ2-7; 9 nucleotides align to TRBD1. This CDR3 contains 16 residues. With 10 bases clipped from V and 2 bases from J, the junction kept 15 bases outside the gene matches. Germline values: CDR1 MDHEN, CDR2 SYDVKM. Here the CDR3 reads CATIPTPGQGTYEQYF. Written as DNA, the CDR3 is TGTGCCACCATCCCGACCCCGGGACAGGGCACCTACGAGCAGTACTTC.

V usage is TRBV7-9 and J usage is TRBJ2-1; 11 positions agree with TRBD2. V dropped 4 bases and J dropped 9; count of bases not matched to a gene: 2. Per germline, CDR1 SEHNR and CDR2 FQNEAQ (reference sequence). The CDR3 contains 13 residues. The CDR3 nucleotides are TGTGCCAGCAGCTCAGGACTAGCGGGTGAGCAGTTCTTC. As protein: CASSSGLAGEQFF.

V gene TRBV18 combines with J gene TRBJ2-5; D perhaps matches TRBD2 (6 bases). The CDR3 runs to 15 residues. V dropped 2 bases and J dropped 4 bases, with 14 bases sitting between them. In germline, CDR1 is KGHSH, CDR2 LQKENI. The CDR3 protein is CASSPATSSGETQYF. DNA of the CDR3: TGTGCCAGCTCACCAGCTACTAGCAGCGGAGAGACCCAGTACTTC.

V gene TRBV18 combines with J gene TRBJ2-3, with TRBD1 matching over 7 bases. With V trimmed by 1 base and J by 5 bases, 3 bases remained unmatched. This CDR3 has 14 amino acids. CDR1 and CDR2 (germline): KGHSH, LQKENI. Written as DNA, the CDR3 is TGTGCCAGCTCACCACAACAGGGGAAAGATACGCAGTATTTT. Protein: CASSPQQGKDTQYF.